This T cell receptor beta chain was observed in a study of blood T cell repertoires in COVID-19. V was clipped by 4 bases and J by 0 bases, with 3 bases between them. CDR3 length: 13 amino acids. Per germline, CDR1 KGHSH and CDR2 LQKENI. Only in-frame clones appear in the TCRdb table, and some are missing; sequencing was by immunoSEQ multiplex PCR. The sample lists 110,000 to 150,000 clones; over 75% were seen once. This chain uses TRBV18 with TRBJ2-2; no firm D call. This TCR came from a woman aged 60-70 years with active COVID-19. The material sequenced was peripheral blood. CDR3 region: CASSLANTGELFF. CDR3 nucleotide sequence: TGTGCCAGCTCACTAGCGAACACCGGGGAGCTGTTTTTT. The whole variable domain, remainder taken from reference TRBV18 and TRBJ2-2, is NAGVMQNPRHLVRRRGQEARLRCSPMKGHSHVYWYRQLPEEGLKFMVYLQKENIIDESGMPKERFSAEFPKEGPSILRIQQVVRGDSAAYFCASSLANTGELFFGEGSRLTVL.